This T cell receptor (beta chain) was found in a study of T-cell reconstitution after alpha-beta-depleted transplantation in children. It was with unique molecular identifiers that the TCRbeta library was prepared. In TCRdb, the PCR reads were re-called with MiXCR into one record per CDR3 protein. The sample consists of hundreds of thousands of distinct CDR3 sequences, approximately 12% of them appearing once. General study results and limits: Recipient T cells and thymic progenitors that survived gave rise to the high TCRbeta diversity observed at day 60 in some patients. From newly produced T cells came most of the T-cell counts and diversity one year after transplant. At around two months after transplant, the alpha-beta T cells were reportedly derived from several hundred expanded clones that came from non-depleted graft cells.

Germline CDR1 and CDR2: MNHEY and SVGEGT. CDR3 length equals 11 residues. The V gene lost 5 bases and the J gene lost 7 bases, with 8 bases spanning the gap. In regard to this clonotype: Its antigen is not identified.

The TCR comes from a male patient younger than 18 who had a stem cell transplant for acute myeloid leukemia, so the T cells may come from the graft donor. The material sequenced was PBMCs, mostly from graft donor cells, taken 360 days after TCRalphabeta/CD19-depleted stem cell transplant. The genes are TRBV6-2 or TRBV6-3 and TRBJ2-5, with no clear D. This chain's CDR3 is CASSTLWTQYF. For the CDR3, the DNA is TGTGCCAGCAGTACCCTGTGGACCCAGTACTTC.